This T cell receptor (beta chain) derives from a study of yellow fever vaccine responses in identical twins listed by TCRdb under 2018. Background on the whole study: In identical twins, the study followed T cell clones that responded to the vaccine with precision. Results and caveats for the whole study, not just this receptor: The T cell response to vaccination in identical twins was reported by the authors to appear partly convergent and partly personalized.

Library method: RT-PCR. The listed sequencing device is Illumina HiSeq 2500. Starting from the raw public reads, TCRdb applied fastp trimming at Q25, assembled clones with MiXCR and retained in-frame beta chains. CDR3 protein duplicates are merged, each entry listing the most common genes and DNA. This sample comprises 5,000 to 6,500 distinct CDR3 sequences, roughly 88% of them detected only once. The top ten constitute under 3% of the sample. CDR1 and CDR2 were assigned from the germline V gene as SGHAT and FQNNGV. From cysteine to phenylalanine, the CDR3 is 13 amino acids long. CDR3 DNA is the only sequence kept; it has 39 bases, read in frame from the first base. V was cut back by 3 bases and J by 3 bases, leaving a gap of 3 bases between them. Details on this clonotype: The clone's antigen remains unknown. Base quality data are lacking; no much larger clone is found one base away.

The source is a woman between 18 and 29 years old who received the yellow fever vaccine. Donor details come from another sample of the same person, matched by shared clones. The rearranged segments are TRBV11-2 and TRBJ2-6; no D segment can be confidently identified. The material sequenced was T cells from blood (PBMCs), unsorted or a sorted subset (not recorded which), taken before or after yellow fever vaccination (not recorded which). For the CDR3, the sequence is CASSFDGANVLTF. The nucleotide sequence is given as TGTGCCAGCAGCTTCGATGGGGCCAACGTCCTGACTTTC.